Each of the 17 T cell receptor beta chains below was sequenced from the same sample in a study of blood T cell repertoires in COVID-19. Measured with immunoSEQ multiplex PCR; TCRdb has only the in-frame clones, and not every one. Of under 200,000 clones listed, about 86% are singletons. The sample was PBMCs or T cells enriched from blood (not recorded which). The receptors here all came from a woman between 50 and 59 years old in a cohort exposed to, infected with or recovered from COVID-19 (not recorded which).

The CDR3 region has the DNA TGCAGCGTTGAAGAGGCCAGGGAGGGCAATGGCTACACCTTC. The encoded protein is CSVEEAREGNGYTF. J is TRBJ1-2 and V is TRBV29-1; possibly TRBD1 for D (5 bases). The ends were cut back, 0 bases at V and 6 bases at J, with 14 bases in the middle. In germline, CDR1 is SQVTM, CDR2 ANQGSEA. The CDR3 is made up of 14 amino acids.

This clone was seen ten or more times. The genes are TRBV28 and TRBJ1-5, with 10 bases matching TRBD1. Trimming took 4 bases from V and 2 from J; bases not matched to a gene: 5. This CDR3 has 16 residues. CDR1 and CDR2 from the germline V gene are MDHEN and SYDVKM. The CDR3 coding sequence is TGTGCCAGCAGTTCCCTGACAGGGGGCGGCAATCAGCCCCAGCATTTT. This gives the protein CASSSLTGGGNQPQHF. Drawing the rest from reference TRBV28 and TRBJ1-5, the complete variable domain is DVKVTQSSRYLVKRTGEKVFLECVQDMDHENMFWYRQDPGLGLRLIYFSYDVKMKEKGDIPEGYSVSREKKERFSLILESASTNQTSMYLCASSSLTGGGNQPQHFGDGTRLSIL.

The chain combines TRBV2 with TRBJ2-7; D call uncertain. The CDR3 length is 12 residues. Germline V gene data show CDR1 as SNHLY and CDR2 as FYNNEI. Trimming left V 11 bases short and J 0 bases short, with 11 bases between. CDR3 residues: CAGRGDSYEQYF. CDR3 nucleotide sequence: TGTGCCGGTCGAGGCGACTCCTACGAGCAGTACTTC. The full variable domain, in which reference TRBV2 and TRBJ2-7 provide the parts outside the CDR3, is EPEVTQTPSHQVTQMGQEVILRCVPISNHLYFYWYRQILGQKVEFLVSFYNNEISEKSEIFDDQFSVERPDGSNFTLKIRSTKLEDSAMYFCAGRGDSYEQYFGPGTRLTVT.

The V and J genes are TRBV2 and TRBJ2-1; 8 nucleotides match TRBD2. The CDR3 sequence is 17 residues long. The germline V gene encodes CDR1 SNHLY and CDR2 FYNNEI. V dropped 6 bases and J dropped 3; count of bases not matched to a gene: 13. The CDR3 nucleotides are TGTGCCAGCAGAACTTTGTCGGGACTAGGGGTCTACAATGAGCAGTTCTTC. Amino acid sequence: CASRTLSGLGVYNEQFF.

The rearrangement joins TRBV19 to TRBJ2-1; TRBD1 aligns across 9 bases. V lost 3 bases to trimming and J lost 4 bases; unmatched junction nucleotides: 4. The CDR3 length is 15 residues. CDR1 is LNHDA, CDR2 SQIVND, per germline (reference sequence). CDR3 in DNA: TGTGCCAGTAGTATTGGGACAGGGCGATACAATGAGCAGTTCTTC. It codes for CASSIGTGRYNEQFF.

In this sample, this clone turned up a few times. The chain has TRBV19 and TRBJ2-1; 11 positions agree with TRBD2. Per the germline V gene, CDR1 is LNHDA and CDR2 is SQIVND (reference sequence). V gave up 3 bases and J gave up 0 bases; unmatched junction bases: 1. The CDR3 is 16 residues long. Here the CDR3 reads CASSMTSGASYNEQFF. The CDR3 coding sequence is TGTGCCAGTAGTATGACTAGCGGGGCCTCCTACAATGAGCAGTTCTTC. Based on the CDR3 plus reference TRBV19 and TRBJ2-1, the full variable domain is DGGITQSPKYLFRKEGQNVTLSCEQNLNHDAMYWYRQDPGQGLRLIYYSQIVNDFQKGDIAEGYSVSREKKESFPLTVTSAQKNPTAFYLCASSMTSGASYNEQFFGPGTRLTVL.

This chain links TRBV3-1 (or the pseudogene TRBV3-2) with TRBJ2-2; TRBD2 matches at 7 bases. This CDR3 comprises 16 residues. Germline assignment: CDR1 LGHDT and CDR2 YNNKEL (reference sequence). The trim removed 0 bases at V and 5 bases at J, leaving 6 bases unmatched. This CDR3 is CASSQDLVGGTGELFF. The CDR3 DNA is TGTGCCAGCAGCCAAGATCTTGTGGGGGGGACCGGGGAGCTGTTTTTT.

This chain joins TRBV19 and TRBJ2-3, with TRBD1 matching over 10 bases. The germline CDR1 and CDR2 sequences are LNHDA and SQIVND (reference sequence). The CDR3 consists of 15 residues. With V trimmed by 6 bases and J by 1 base, 4 bases remained unmatched. Here the CDR3 DNA reads TGTGCCAGTAGAACCGGGACAGGGGGCACAGATACGCAGTATTTT. This sequence encodes CASRTGTGGTDTQYF. The full variable domain, with the rest looked up from reference TRBV19 and TRBJ2-3, is DGGITQSPKYLFRKEGQNVTLSCEQNLNHDAMYWYRQDPGQGLRLIYYSQIVNDFQKGDIAEGYSVSREKKESFPLTVTSAQKNPTAFYLCASRTGTGGTDTQYFGPGTRLTVL.

V usage is TRBV5-1 and J usage is TRBJ2-5, with 7 bases lining up with TRBD1. After removal of 0 bases from V and 5 bases from J, the junction contained 7 bases not matched to a gene. The CDR3 has 15 amino acids. Germline-derived CDR1 and CDR2 are SGHRS and YFSETQ. Here the CDR3 DNA reads TGCGCCAGCAGCTTGGGTCTGGTGACAGGGGAGACCCAGTACTTC. Protein: CASSLGLVTGETQYF.

J is TRBJ1-6 and V is TRBV27, with 7 positions matching TRBD1. This CDR3 contains 16 residues. V was clipped by 6 bases and J by 0 bases; unmatched bases: 5. CDR1 and CDR2 (germline): MNHEY, SMNVEV (reference sequence). CDR3 DNA sequence: TGTGCCAGCAGCCCACAGGGGAGCTCCTATAATTCACCCCTCCACTTT. Translating it yields CASSPQGSSYNSPLHF.

The chain carries TRBV10-3 and TRBJ2-7, with 9 bases matching TRBD1. J was trimmed by 3 bases and V by 6 bases; bases with no gene match: 9. The CDR3 is 15 residues long. CDR1 and CDR2 (germline): ENHRY, SYGVKD. The DNA for the CDR3 is TGTGCCATCAGGAAAACTACGGGACAGGGCTACGAGCAGTACTTC. Amino acids: CAIRKTTGQGYEQYF.

The CDR3 sequence is CASSYRDSLTISGNTIYF. The CDR3 coding sequence is TGTGCCAGCTCATACCGGGACTCCCTCACCATCTCTGGAAACACCATATATTTT. The V call is TRBV18, the J call TRBJ1-3; tentatively, D is TRBD1 (5 bases). The CDR3 totals 18 residues. CDR1 and CDR2 from the germline V gene are KGHSH and LQKENI. Trimming shortened V by 5 bases and J by 0 bases, and 20 bases separated the two germline ends.

The chain carries TRBV11-2 and TRBJ1-2; D gene unclear. Germline CDR1 reads SGHAT; CDR2 reads FQNNGV. The ends were cut back, 0 bases at V and 0 bases at J, with 8 bases in the middle. The CDR3 contains 15 residues. In nucleotides, the CDR3 is TGTGCCAGCAGCTTAGAGGTGGGCTCTAACTATGGCTACACCTTC. It is translated as CASSLEVGSNYGYTF.

The genes are TRBV4-3 and TRBJ2-7, with TRBD1 identical over 12 bases. Trimming at V came to 4 bases and at J to 4 bases, leaving 5 bases not matched to a gene. Germline CDR1 and CDR2: LGHNA and YSLEER. The CDR3 is 15 amino acids. The DNA for the CDR3 is TGCGCCAGCAGCCGCGGGACAGGGGGCGCTTACGAGCAGTACTTC. Its translation: CASSRGTGGAYEQYF.

The gene calls are TRBV28 and TRBJ1-5; TRBD1 matches 8 bases. The CDR3 has 17 amino acids. Germline assignment: CDR1 MDHEN and CDR2 SYDVKM. Germline trimming cut 6 bases from V and 0 bases from J; bases unmatched to any gene: 10. The CDR3 region is CASSLVRTGNSNQPQHF. The CDR3, as DNA: TGTGCCAGCAGCTTAGTGCGGACAGGGAATAGCAATCAGCCCCAGCATTTT.

V gene TRBV7-6 combines with J gene TRBJ2-1; 14 nucleotides line up with TRBD2. This CDR3 contains 16 residues. Germline V CDR1 and CDR2: SGHVS, FNYEAQ. V dropped 0 bases and J dropped 6; count of bases not matched to a gene: 1. The CDR3, as DNA: TGTGCCAGCAGCTTAGCGGGACTAGCGGGGGTCAATGAGCAGTTCTTC. As protein: CASSLAGLAGVNEQFF.

This clone appeared many times. The rearrangement links TRBV30 to TRBJ2-1; 9 nucleotides line up with TRBD1. Germline V gene sequence: CDR1 GTSNPN, CDR2 SVGIG (reference sequence). The ends lost 4 bases at V and 1 base at J; junction bases unmatched: 5. The CDR3 covers 15 residues. CDR3 protein: CAWNEGQGSYNEQFF. Here the CDR3 DNA reads TGTGCCTGGAACGAAGGACAGGGGTCCTACAATGAGCAGTTCTTC.